This T cell receptor beta chain was retrieved from a study of cytomegalovirus exposure and HLA in healthy donors. Study-wide findings and caveats: Researchers reported from a later analysis that most CMV-associated TCR beta chains appeared HLA-restricted.

A word on this clone: Antigen unknown.

Unrecorded immune exposures were likely, despite nominal health at sampling. It was with 60 Vbeta and 13 Jbeta primers that the PCR ran. Sequencing was performed with immunoSEQ multiplex PCR; in TCRdb, only in-frame clones are kept and a portion is missing. This table has roughly 54,000 clones, around three quarters appearing once. Sequencing used PBMCs. This receptor was taken from a woman aged 55 to 70 in good health and CMV-seropositive.

The CDR3: CASSLRATGGTEAFF. The DNA of the CDR3 is TGTGCCAGCAGTTTGAGGGCCACAGGGGGCACTGAAGCTTTCTTT. The chain joins TRBV28 to TRBJ1-1; 8 nucleotides agree with TRBD1. Germline CDR1 is MDHEN and CDR2 is SYDVKM. This CDR3 has 15 residues. V lost 3 bases and J lost 4; bases outside the gene matches: 7.